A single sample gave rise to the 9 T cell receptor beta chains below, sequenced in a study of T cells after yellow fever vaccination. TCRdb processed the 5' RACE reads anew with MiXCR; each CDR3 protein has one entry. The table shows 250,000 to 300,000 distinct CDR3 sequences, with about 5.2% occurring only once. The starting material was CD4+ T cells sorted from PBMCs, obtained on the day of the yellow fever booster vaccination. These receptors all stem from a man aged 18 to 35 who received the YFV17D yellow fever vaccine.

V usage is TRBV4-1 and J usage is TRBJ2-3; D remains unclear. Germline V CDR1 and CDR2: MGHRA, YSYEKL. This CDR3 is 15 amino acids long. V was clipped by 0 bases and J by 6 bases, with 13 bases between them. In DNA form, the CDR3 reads TGCGCCAGCAGCCAAGATCGCTCGGCCGGGGATACGCAGTATTTT. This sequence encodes CASSQDRSAGDTQYF.

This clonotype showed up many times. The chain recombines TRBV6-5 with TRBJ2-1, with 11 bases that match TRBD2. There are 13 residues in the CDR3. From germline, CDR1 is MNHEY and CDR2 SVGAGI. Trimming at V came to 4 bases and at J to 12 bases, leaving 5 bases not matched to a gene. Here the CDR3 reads CASSSLAGGGQFF. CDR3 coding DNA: TGTGCCAGCAGTTCTCTAGCGGGGGGCGGGCAGTTCTTC.

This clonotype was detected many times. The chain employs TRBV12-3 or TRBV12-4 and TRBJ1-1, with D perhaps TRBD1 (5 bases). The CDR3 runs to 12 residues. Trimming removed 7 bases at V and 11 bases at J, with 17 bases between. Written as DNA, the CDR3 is TGTGCCAGCACCCGGGGGGACTTCGGTGCTTTCTTT. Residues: CASTRGDFGAFF.

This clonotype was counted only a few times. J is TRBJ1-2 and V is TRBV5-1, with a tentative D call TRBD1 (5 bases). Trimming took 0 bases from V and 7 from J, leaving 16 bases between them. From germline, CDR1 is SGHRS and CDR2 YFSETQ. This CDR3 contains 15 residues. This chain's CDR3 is CASSLELGVLRGYTF. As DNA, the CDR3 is TGCGCCAGCAGCTTGGAATTAGGGGTTCTACGTGGCTACACCTTC. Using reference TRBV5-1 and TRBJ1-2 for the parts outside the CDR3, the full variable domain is KAGVTQTPRYLIKTRGQQVTLSCSPISGHRSVSWYQQTPGQGLQFLFEYFSETQRNKGNFPGRFSGRQFSNSRSEMNVSTLELGDSALYLCASSLELGVLRGYTFGSGTRLTVV.

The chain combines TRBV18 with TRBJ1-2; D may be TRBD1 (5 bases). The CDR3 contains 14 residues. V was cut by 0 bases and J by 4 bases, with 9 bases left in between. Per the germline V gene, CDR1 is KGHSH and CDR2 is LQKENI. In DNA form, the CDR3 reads TGTGCCAGCTCACCACCGAGTGGGGGCTATGGCTACACCTTC. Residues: CASSPPSGGYGYTF.

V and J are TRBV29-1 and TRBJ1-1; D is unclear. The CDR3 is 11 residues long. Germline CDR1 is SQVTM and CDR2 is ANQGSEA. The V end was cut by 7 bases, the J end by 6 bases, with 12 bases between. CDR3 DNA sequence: TGCAGCGGTCGGAGGGCGGCTGAAGCTTTCTTT. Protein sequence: CSGRRAAEAFF. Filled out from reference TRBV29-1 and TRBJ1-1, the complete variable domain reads SAVISQKPSRDICQRGTSLTIQCQVDSQVTMMFWYRQQPGQSLTLIATANQGSEATYESGFVIDKFPISRPNLTFSTLTVSNMSPEDSSIYLCSGRRAAEAFFGQGTRLTVV.

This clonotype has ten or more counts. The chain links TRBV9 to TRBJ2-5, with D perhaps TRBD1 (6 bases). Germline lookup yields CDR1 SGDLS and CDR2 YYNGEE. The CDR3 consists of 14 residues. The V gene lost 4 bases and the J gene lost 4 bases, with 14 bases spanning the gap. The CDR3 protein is CASSPYRALETQYF. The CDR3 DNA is TGTGCCAGCAGCCCCTACAGGGCGCTAGAGACCCAGTACTTC. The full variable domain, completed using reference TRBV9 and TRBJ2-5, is DSGVTQTPKHLITATGQRVTLRCSPRSGDLSVYWYQQSLDQGLQFLIQYYNGEERAKGNILERFSAQQFPDLHSELNLSSLELGDSALYFCASSPYRALETQYFGPGTRLLVL.

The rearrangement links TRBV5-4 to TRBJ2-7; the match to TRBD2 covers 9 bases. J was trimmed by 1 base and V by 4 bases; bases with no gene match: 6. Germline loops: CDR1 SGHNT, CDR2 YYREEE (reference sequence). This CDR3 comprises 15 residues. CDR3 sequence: CASSLKTSGSYEQYV. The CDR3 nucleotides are TGTGCCAGCAGCCTAAAGACTAGCGGTTCCTACGAGCAGTACGTC.

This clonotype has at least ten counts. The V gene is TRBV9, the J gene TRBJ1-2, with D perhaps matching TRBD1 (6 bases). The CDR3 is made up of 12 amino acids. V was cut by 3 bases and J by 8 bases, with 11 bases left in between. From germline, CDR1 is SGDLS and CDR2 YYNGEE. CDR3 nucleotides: TGTGCCAGCAGCGAGGGGGAAACGGGCTACACCTTC. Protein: CASSEGETGYTF.